This T cell receptor (beta chain) was sequenced during a study of T cells after yellow fever vaccination. Study-wide points: The secondary T-cell response peaked on day 5, not day 15, but was weaker. CD4 and CD8 compartments shared a small share of clonotypes.

With 5 bases clipped from V and 9 bases from J, the junction kept 7 bases outside the gene matches. The CDR3 has 14 residues. The germline CDR1 and CDR2 sequences are SGHTA and FQGNSA. The table lists this clonotype with many counts. As yet, its antigen is unknown. MiXCR, run by TCRdb on the 5' RACE reads, gives a single entry per CDR3 protein. This sample has about 240,000 distinct CDR3 sequences, with over 3% found just once. The source material was PBMCs, sampled 15 days after the yellow fever booster vaccination. The chain combines TRBV7-2 with TRBJ1-5, with 10 nucleotides matching TRBD1. This clonotype was sampled from a man aged 18 to 29 who received the YFV17D yellow fever vaccine. The CDR3 here is CASSRDRGVPPQHF. DNA of the CDR3: TGTGCCAGCAGCCGGGACAGGGGAGTGCCGCCCCAGCATTTT.